The rows below give T cell receptor beta chains drawn from one sample of a study of blood T cells in healthy people across ages. TCRdb re-called the 5' RACE reads with MiXCR, one entry per CDR3 protein. The sample records around 1,000,000 distinct CDR3 sequences, approximately 25% being singletons. The same specimen was also included in a second study, on T cells of mothers and their children.

Sequencing used blood. These receptors all stem from a girl aged 2-10 years in good health. CDR3s include the opening cysteine and the closing phenylalanine or tryptophan. Fields, in order: clone size, J gene, V gene, D gene, CDR3 DNA, CDR3 protein. The D gene is left open where the match is weak. Rows give clone size only sometimes, using once, few, many, or a class for an expanded clone.

clone_size: few; j_call: TRBJ2-4; v_call: TRBV20-1; d_call: NA; cdr3_nt: TGCAGTGCTAGTCCGGTGATTATGGTCAAAAACATTCAGTACTTC; cdr3_aa: CSASPVIMVKNIQYF
clone_size: few; j_call: TRBJ2-3; v_call: TRBV4-2; d_call: TRBD2; cdr3_nt: TGTGCCAGCAGCCAAGGCCGACTAGCGGGGGGATCCACAGATACGCAGTATTTT; cdr3_aa: CASSQGRLAGGSTDTQYF
clone_size: NA; j_call: TRBJ2-7; v_call: TRBV12-3/TRBV12-4; d_call: TRBD2; cdr3_nt: TGTGCCAGCAGTTTAGGGTGGACTAGCGGTGCCTACGAGCAGTACTTC; cdr3_aa: CASSLGWTSGAYEQYF
clone_size: few; j_call: TRBJ2-2; v_call: TRBV29-1; d_call: NA; cdr3_nt: TGCAGCGTTAAGGGCCCGACGAACACCGGGGAGCTGTTTTTT; cdr3_aa: CSVKGPTNTGELFF
clone_size: few; j_call: TRBJ2-7; v_call: TRBV28; d_call: NA; cdr3_nt: TGTGCCAGCAGTTTATGCCTCCCATGTGGACACGAGCAGTACTTC; cdr3_aa: CASSLCLPCGHEQYF
clone_size: few; j_call: TRBJ2-7; v_call: TRBV14; d_call: NA; cdr3_nt: TGTGCCAGCAGTAACAGCTACTACGAGCAGTACTTC; cdr3_aa: CASSNSYYEQYF
clone_size: few; j_call: TRBJ1-2; v_call: TRBV7-6; d_call: TRBD1; cdr3_nt: TGTGCCAGCAGTTCTCCGGGACAGGAGGGAGGCTACACCTTC; cdr3_aa: CASSSPGQEGGYTF
clone_size: NA; j_call: TRBJ1-2; v_call: TRBV4-1; d_call: NA; cdr3_nt: TGCGCCAGCAGCCAAAGCCGAGGGGTCTACGGCTACACCTTC; cdr3_aa: CASSQSRGVYGYTF
clone_size: NA; j_call: TRBJ2-3; v_call: TRBV7-9; d_call: NA; cdr3_nt: TGTGCCAGCAGCTTAACGGGAGAGGCAGATACGCAGTATTTT; cdr3_aa: CASSLTGEADTQYF
clone_size: NA; j_call: TRBJ2-5; v_call: TRBV16; d_call: NA; cdr3_nt: TGTGCCAGCGGAGGGGGATTCCCGGCTGGAACCCAGTACTTC; cdr3_aa: CASGGGFPAGTQYF
clone_size: few; j_call: TRBJ2-7; v_call: TRBV11-3; d_call: TRBD2; cdr3_nt: TGTGCCAGCAGCTCGGCGGGGGACCGGGGCTACGAGCAGTACTTC; cdr3_aa: CASSSAGDRGYEQYF
clone_size: NA; j_call: TRBJ2-7; v_call: TRBV20-1; d_call: TRBD2; cdr3_nt: TGCAGTGCTAGTCGTGGGACTAGCGGTACCTACGAGCAGTACTTC; cdr3_aa: CSASRGTSGTYEQYF
clone_size: few; j_call: TRBJ2-7; v_call: TRBV5-1; d_call: TRBD1; cdr3_nt: TGCGCCAGCAGTTGGGACAGGGACGAGCAGTACTTC; cdr3_aa: CASSWDRDEQYF
clone_size: NA; j_call: TRBJ2-7; v_call: TRBV29-1; d_call: TRBD1; cdr3_nt: TGCAGCGTTGCCGGGACAGAGGATTCCTACGAGCAGTACTTC; cdr3_aa: CSVAGTEDSYEQYF
clone_size: NA; j_call: TRBJ2-5; v_call: TRBV20-1; d_call: NA; cdr3_nt: TGCAGTGCTAGAGCTGAAAGAACACGCGTTCGAGAGACCCAGTACTTC; cdr3_aa: CSARAERTRVRETQYF
clone_size: NA; j_call: TRBJ1-4; v_call: TRBV6-5; d_call: TRBD1; cdr3_nt: TGTGCCACAAGATACGAGGACAGGGACGGAGAAAAACTGTTTTTT; cdr3_aa: CATRYEDRDGEKLFF
clone_size: NA; j_call: TRBJ1-2; v_call: TRBV7-2; d_call: TRBD1; cdr3_nt: TGTGCCAGCAGCTTAGCTGGGACAGGGTTTGGCTACACCTTC; cdr3_aa: CASSLAGTGFGYTF
clone_size: NA; j_call: TRBJ1-3; v_call: TRBV29-1; d_call: NA; cdr3_nt: TGCAGCGTACTCGACACCTCGGACACCATATATTTT; cdr3_aa: CSVLDTSDTIYF
clone_size: NA; j_call: TRBJ2-1; v_call: TRBV9; d_call: TRBD2; cdr3_nt: TGTGCCAGCAGCATTCGGACTAGCGGGACTGTCAATGAGCAGTTCTTC; cdr3_aa: CASSIRTSGTVNEQFF
clone_size: NA; j_call: TRBJ2-7; v_call: TRBV3-1; d_call: NA; cdr3_nt: TGTGCCAGCAGTCCCTTACGACTGAGCTCCTACGAGCAGTACTTC; cdr3_aa: CASSPLRLSSYEQYF
clone_size: NA; j_call: TRBJ2-5; v_call: TRBV7-9; d_call: NA; cdr3_nt: TGTGCCAGCAGCCCCCCTCAGGGACTGGAAGAGACCCAGTACTTC; cdr3_aa: CASSPPQGLEETQYF
clone_size: NA; j_call: TRBJ2-5; v_call: TRBV11-2; d_call: TRBD2; cdr3_nt: TGTGCCAGCAGCCCGGGGACTAGCGGGGGAAACCAAGAGACCCAGTACTTC; cdr3_aa: CASSPGTSGGNQETQYF
clone_size: few; j_call: TRBJ2-7; v_call: TRBV18; d_call: NA; cdr3_nt: TGTGCCAGCTCCCTCGGGTCGAGGGACGAGCAGTACTTC; cdr3_aa: CASSLGSRDEQYF
clone_size: few; j_call: TRBJ2-5; v_call: TRBV11-2; d_call: NA; cdr3_nt: TGTGCCAGCAGCTTACTTATGCGGCAAGAGACCCAGTACTTC; cdr3_aa: CASSLLMRQETQYF